This T cell receptor (beta chain) comes out of a study of cytomegalovirus exposure and HLA in healthy donors. Study-level results: Within the approximately 130 validation repertoires, first-cohort TCR clusters tended to co-occur, according to a later analysis.

This clone was detected only a few times. Its antigen remains unidentified. TCRdb's table, derived via immunoSEQ multiplex PCR, lists solely in-frame clones and lacks some. The table has roughly 260,000 clones, almost 90% seen once; the top ten hold about 0.36%. V was pared by 3 bases and J by 0 bases, with 1 base of the junction left unmatched. The CDR3 contains 14 residues. Germline V gene data show CDR1 as LNHDA and CDR2 as SQIVND (reference sequence). This chain connects TRBV19 to TRBJ1-1; TRBD1 matches at 7 bases. This TCR was recovered from a woman aged 18-29 years in good health and CMV-seronegative. Sequencing input: PBMCs. The CDR3 spells CASSIQGVNTEAFF. In DNA form, the CDR3 reads TGTGCCAGTAGTATCCAGGGGGTGAACACTGAAGCTTTCTTT.